The subject of this entry is one T cell receptor beta chain. This clone's antigen is unknown. No per-base quality is available; no much larger clone lies one base away. The sample belongs to a study of blood T cell repertoires in COVID-19 (dated by TCRdb to 2018 to 2021). General notes on the study: Collaborator samples came from the United States, Italy and Spain and covered acute and convalescent phases of COVID-19. The material from the prospective study consisted of cDNA or gDNA derived from T cells, B-cell-depleted T cells, or PBMCs. Deeply sampled blood TCRbeta repertoires from subjects exposed to, actively infected with, or recovered from COVID-19 were included in the dataset. The repertoires were released in a freely available public database meant as a resource for research on the immune response to SARS-CoV-2. Samples came from the ongoing ImmuneRACE study (first 160 participants) plus 1,254 subjects from 6 global collaborators. The sample metadata nearly always contained a de-identified subject ID, COVID-19 status, age in years and sex. Where available, HLA class I and class II types were obtained from metadata supplied by the sample provider rather than from assay-based typing.

TCRbeta CDR3 regions were amplified from genomic DNA by means of the immunoSEQ Assay, a bias-controlled multiplex PCR. The authors' analysis ran thus. The number of nucleated cells in each sample was estimated by amplification of reference gene primers within the assay. To quantify the absolute abundance of each unique TCRbeta CDR3 rearrangement, sequence reads were collapsed and filtered. For each sample, productive Simpson clonality was calculated as the square root of Simpson's diversity index over productive rearrangements. TCRdb mirrors the immuneACCESS table, restricted to in-frame sequences. Some clones are absent from its copies; in checked studies, under half trace to an unresolved V gene, and the reason for the others is unknown. The V and J calls and clone size were taken over from that table, and D and trimming were inferred from the DNA. The sample data list fewer than 200,000 clones, and around 74% of these were observed just once. Jointly, the top ten make up around 3% of the sample.

Whole blood was collected in K2EDTA tubes by collaborating institutions according to the institutions' own protocols. Collaborator samples were shipped for TCRbeta analysis as frozen whole blood, isolated PBMCs, or DNA extracted from either sample type. The germline V and J ends show losses of 8 bases and 5 bases respectively, and no gene match explains 8 bases of the junction. From the cysteine up to the phenylalanine, the CDR3 has a length of 14 residues. Only the CDR3 part of the read is kept: 42 bases, read in frame from the first base. CDR1 MNHNS and CDR2 SASEGT are derived from the germline V gene. Study-level results and caveats: How much clinical and demographic metadata was included differed by source and by participant, and the metadata was provided uncurated.

The V and J genes are TRBV6-1 and TRBJ1-4; 7 central bases correspond to TRBD1. This TCR came from a woman at least 80 years old with acute or convalescent COVID-19. Sequenced material: peripheral blood. The DNA sequence is given as TGTGCCAGCGCCCCCGGGACAGAAAATGAAAAACTGTTTTTT. It encodes CASAPGTENEKLFF.